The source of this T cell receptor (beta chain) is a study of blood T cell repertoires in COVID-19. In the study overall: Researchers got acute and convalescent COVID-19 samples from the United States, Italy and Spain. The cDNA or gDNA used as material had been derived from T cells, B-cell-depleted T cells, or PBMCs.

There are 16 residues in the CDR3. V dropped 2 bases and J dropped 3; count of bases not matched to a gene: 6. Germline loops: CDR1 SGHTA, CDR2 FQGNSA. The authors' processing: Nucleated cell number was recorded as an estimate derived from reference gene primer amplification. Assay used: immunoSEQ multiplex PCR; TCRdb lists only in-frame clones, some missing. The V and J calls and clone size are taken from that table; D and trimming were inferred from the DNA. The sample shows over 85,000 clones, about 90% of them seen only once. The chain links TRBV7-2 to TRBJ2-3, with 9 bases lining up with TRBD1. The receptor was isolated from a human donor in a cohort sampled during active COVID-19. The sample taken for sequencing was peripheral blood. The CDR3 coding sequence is TGTGCCAGCAGCTTAAGTTGGGACAGGGCGACAGATACGCAGTATTTT. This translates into CASSLSWDRATDTQYF. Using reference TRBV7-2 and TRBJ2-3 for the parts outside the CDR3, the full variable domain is GAGVSQSPSNKVTEKGKDVELRCDPISGHTALYWYRQSLGQGLEFLIYFQGNSAPDKSGLPSDRFSAERTGGSVSTLTIQRTQQEDSAVYLCASSLSWDRATDTQYFGPGTRLTVL.